This TCR beta chain was found in a study of T cell clusters in autoimmune cytopenias (dated by TCRdb to the late 2010s). A note on the overall study: Among healthy donor controls, the mean age was about 55 years, the median age was about 60 years, and about 55% of the roughly 45 were female. TRB sequencing reached a median depth of approximately 53,000 reads per sample and yielded a median of 2,350 distinct TRB clonotypes per sample. TRB and IGH repertoires from peripheral blood were sequenced in autoimmune cytopenia patients at active disease and during treatment follow-up, with healthy, CLL and autoimmune hepatitis controls included alongside. The goal of the study was to find out whether patients with autoimmune cytopenia have a disease-specific immune repertoire signature that could be used as a blood-based biomarker. For primary cytopenia, 25 to 30 age-matched healthy donors were used as controls, and for secondary cytopenia, roughly 15 age-matched CLL patients were used as controls. Autoimmune hepatitis repertoires were compared against 23 age- and sex-matched healthy donors.

Reading from cysteine to phenylalanine, the CDR3 counts 13 amino acids. No DNA was logged. TRB amplification used around 250 ng of peripheral blood genomic DNA, some 38,000 genome equivalents, per sample. What the authors observed across the whole study: TRB repertoire shifts, with less even repertoires in secondary cytopenia and CLL, mostly reflected lymphoma bias rather than autoimmunity. Compared with active autoimmune hepatitis patients, healthy donors had almost three times as many exclusive TRB clusters, a finding consistent with an autoimmunity-wide signature. GLIPH results suggested that primary autoimmune cytopenia patients were missing physiological T cell clusters, with over 45 clusters found only in healthy donors compared with about 16 found only in patients. The T cell clusters were defined in silico only, and their functional role remained to be validated experimentally. The cluster-lack signature was not observed for secondary cytopenia versus CLL, as the signature was apparently masked by the dominant lymphoma-associated repertoire.

To amplify TRB rearrangements, a touch-down multiplex PCR protocol was run with the TRB-A and TRB-B primer pools combined in a single tube. Illumina adapters and sample indices were added to the amplicons through two consecutive PCR reactions performed with Phusion HS II polymerase. After gel purification with the NucleoSpin Gel and PCR Clean-up kit, the amplicons were quantified by Qubit and checked for quality on an Agilent 2100 Bioanalyzer. Sequencing of the libraries was done on an Illumina MiSeq with 600-cycle, single-indexed, paired-end runs. As for how the authors treated the data: MiXCR version 2.1.12 with the default MiXCR reference library was used to align and assemble TRB reads. A clone was defined by each unique CDR3 nucleotide sequence, and the analysis included only productive sequences with two or more reads. Alpha-parameterized diversity profiles (alpha 0 to 5), including the Shannon (alpha 1) and Simpson (alpha 2) indices, were computed with an R script to assess repertoire diversity. Combinatorial TRB VJ usage was computed with the tcR package and compared between cohorts by principal component analysis with ade4. TCRbeta CDR3s were clustered with GLIPH on cohort pairs matched by age and read depth, and cluster frequencies were compared by Wilcoxon test. Following TCRdb reprocessing, every CDR3 protein sequence forms one entry, and DNA is not provided. The V and J calls here are based on TCRdb, not the publication. The sample table gives fewer than 7,500 distinct CDR3 sequences. The ten largest clones represent 8.5% to 10% of the sample.

This clonotype qualifies as medium-sized (0.01 to 0.1%) by its frequency, with no count on file. Its antigen target is currently unknown. The same data also went into a second study, on T cell repertoires in aging, cancer and after chemotherapy. The second paper states: The donors fell into six age groups ranging from 30 or younger to 70 or older, and each group had at least three individuals. Healthy donor control TCR repertoires were recorded over several months to years and showed clear clonal overlap across re-sampling. The full dataset contained 9.1 million or so TCR reads. Compared with age-matched healthy donors, untreated patients with either hematological or solid cancers had significantly lower TCR diversity in the blood along with higher clonality. Declining TCR diversity with age in healthy donors was mainly explained by loss of richness; in cancer patients, loss of evenness also contributed. In both cancer cohorts, median generation probability rose over the chemotherapy interval, which suggests that the repertoire was reconstituted through rebound thymic output. According to the authors, the repertoire data do not allow conclusions to be drawn about immunological memory after chemotherapy. Peripheral blood TCR beta repertoires from healthy donors and cancer patients were profiled to examine immunoaging and T cell reconstitution after chemotherapy. A cohort of around 210 cancer patients (94 with hematological and 124 with solid cancers) was assembled, and approximately 99 healthy donors were included as a reference group. MiXCR versions 2.12 and 3.0.5 were used to process the TRB sequences. Repertoire metrics included Shannon diversity, evenness, clonality (one minus evenness), and alpha-parameterized diversity profiles from alpha 0 to 5. Generation probabilities of clones in paired pre- and post-chemotherapy samples were computed with the IGoR algorithm.

The rearranged segments are TRBV12-3 or TRBV12-4 and TRBJ2-4. This receptor was identified in a human donor in good health. Sequenced: peripheral blood. CDR3 region: CASSLMMGNIQYF.